Listed below are T cell receptor beta chains from one sample, sequenced in a study of shared clonotypes between healthy human individuals. Repertoires were generated with immunoSEQ multiplex PCR, while TCRdb's copy carries only in-frame clones and drops some. Of about 2.3 million clones listed, more than 80% are singletons. Sequenced input: naive CD4+ T cells from PBMCs. The receptors originated from a man between 18 and 29 years old in good health. Some clones in this sample may be carry-over from other donors' samples. CDR3s leave out the opening cysteine and the closing phenylalanine or tryptophan. A D gene is named only where the DNA matches it firmly.

d_gene	v_gene	CDR3aa
-	TRBV5-6	ASSLVGQAGTEAF
-	TRBV7-2	ASSSRRSQETQY
-	TRBV6-5	ASSTGKREQY
-	TRBV5-1	ASSLVAGPTYEQY
TRBD2	TRBV7-8	ASSSRALAGGYEQY
TRBD1	TRBV28	ASLPGQGFLSYEQY
TRBD1	TRBV7-2	ASSPSPGQGTYEQY
-	TRBV30	AWSRRRGALGYGYT
-	TRBV5-4	ASSDRRANTGELF
-	TRBV28	ASSLSGSRAGELF
-	TRBV5-6	ASRTRRPWKEETQY
TRBD2	TRBV5-8	ASGTSGTFPSTDTQY